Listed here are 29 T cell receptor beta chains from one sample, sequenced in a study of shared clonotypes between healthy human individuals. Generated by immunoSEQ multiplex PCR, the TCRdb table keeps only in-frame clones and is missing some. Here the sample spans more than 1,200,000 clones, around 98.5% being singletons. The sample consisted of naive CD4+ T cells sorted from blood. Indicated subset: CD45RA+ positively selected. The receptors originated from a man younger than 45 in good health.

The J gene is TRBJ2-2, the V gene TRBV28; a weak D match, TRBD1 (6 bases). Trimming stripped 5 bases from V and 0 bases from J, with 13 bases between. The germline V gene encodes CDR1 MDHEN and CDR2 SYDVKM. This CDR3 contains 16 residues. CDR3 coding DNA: TGTGCCAGCAGTCATAGGGGGACACCGAACACCGGGGAGCTGTTTTTT. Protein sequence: CASSHRGTPNTGELFF. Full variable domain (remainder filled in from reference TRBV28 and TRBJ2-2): DVKVTQSSRYLVKRTGEKVFLECVQDMDHENMFWYRQDPGLGLRLIYFSYDVKMKEKGDIPEGYSVSREKKERFSLILESASTNQTSMYLCASSHRGTPNTGELFFGEGSRLTVL.

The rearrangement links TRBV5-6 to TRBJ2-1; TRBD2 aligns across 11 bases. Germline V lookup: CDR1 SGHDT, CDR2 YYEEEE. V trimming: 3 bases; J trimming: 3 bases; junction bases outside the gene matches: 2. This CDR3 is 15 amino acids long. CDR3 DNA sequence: TGTGCCAGCAGCTATAGCGGGAGGGTCTACAATGAGCAGTTCTTC. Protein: CASSYSGRVYNEQFF.

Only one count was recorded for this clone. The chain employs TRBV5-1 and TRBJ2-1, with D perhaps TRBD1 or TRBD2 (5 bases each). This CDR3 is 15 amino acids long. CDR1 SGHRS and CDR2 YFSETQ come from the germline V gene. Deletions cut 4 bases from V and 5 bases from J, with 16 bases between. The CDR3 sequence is CASSLGVARDNEQFF. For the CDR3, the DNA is TGCGCCAGCAGCCTGGGGGTGGCCCGGGACAATGAGCAGTTCTTC.

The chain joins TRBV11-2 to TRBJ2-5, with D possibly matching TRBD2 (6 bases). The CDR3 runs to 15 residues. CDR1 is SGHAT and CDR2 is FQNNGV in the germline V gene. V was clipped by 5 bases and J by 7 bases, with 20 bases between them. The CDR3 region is CASSQGAGGRWTQYF. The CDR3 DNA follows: TGTGCCAGCAGCCAAGGGGCTGGAGGGAGGTGGACCCAGTACTTC.

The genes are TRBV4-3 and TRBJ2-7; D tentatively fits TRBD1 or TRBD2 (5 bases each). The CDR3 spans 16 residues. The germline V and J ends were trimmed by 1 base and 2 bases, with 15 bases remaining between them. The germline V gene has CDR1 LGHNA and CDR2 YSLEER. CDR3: CASSQALWGYPYEQYF. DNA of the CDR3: TGCGCCAGCAGCCAAGCCCTGTGGGGGTACCCCTACGAGCAGTACTTC.

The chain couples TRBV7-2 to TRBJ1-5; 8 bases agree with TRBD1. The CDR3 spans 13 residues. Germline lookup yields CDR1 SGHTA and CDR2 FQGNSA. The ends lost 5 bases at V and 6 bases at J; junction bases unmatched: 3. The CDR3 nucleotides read TGTGCCAGCAGCCGGACAGGGAGTCAGCCCCAGCATTTT. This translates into CASSRTGSQPQHF.

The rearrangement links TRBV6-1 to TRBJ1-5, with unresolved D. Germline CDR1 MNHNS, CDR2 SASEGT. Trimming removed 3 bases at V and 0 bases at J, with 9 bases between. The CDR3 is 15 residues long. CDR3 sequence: CASSDAKYSNQPQHF. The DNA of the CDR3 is TGTGCCAGCAGTGACGCCAAATATAGCAATCAGCCCCAGCATTTT.

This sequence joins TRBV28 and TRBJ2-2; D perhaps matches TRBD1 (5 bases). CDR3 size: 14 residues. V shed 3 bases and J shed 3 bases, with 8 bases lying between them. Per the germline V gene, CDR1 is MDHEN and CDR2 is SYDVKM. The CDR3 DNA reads TGTGCCAGCAGTTTGGGGCTTCACACCGGGGAGCTGTTTTTT. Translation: CASSLGLHTGELFF.

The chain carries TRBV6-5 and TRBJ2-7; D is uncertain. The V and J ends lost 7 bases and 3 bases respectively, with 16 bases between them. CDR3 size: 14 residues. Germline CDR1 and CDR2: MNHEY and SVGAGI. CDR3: CASTEPGTLYEQYF. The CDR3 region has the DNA TGTGCCAGCACCGAACCGGGTACCCTCTACGAGCAGTACTTC.

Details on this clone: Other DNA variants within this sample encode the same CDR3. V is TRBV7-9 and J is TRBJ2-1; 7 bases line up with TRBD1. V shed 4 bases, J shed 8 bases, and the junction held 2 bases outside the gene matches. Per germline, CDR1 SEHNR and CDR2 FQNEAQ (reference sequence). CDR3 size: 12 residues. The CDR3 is CASSSTGDEQFF. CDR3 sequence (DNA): TGTGCCAGCAGCTCCACAGGGGATGAGCAGTTCTTC.

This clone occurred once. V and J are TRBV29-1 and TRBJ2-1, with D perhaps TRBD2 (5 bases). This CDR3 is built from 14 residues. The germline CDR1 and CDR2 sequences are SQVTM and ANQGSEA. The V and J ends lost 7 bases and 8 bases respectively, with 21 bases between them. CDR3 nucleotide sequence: TGCAGCGGCCAACTAGTCCCCGAGGACTATGAGCAGTTCTTC. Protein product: CSGQLVPEDYEQFF.

DNA of the CDR3: TGTGCCAGCTCACCCCATCCCACAGATACGCAGTATTTT. Its translation is CASSPHPTDTQYF. This rearrangement joins TRBV18 to TRBJ2-3; D is uncertain. CDR3 length equals 13 residues. The germline V gene has CDR1 KGHSH and CDR2 LQKENI. V was clipped by 3 bases and J by 2 bases, with 6 bases between them.

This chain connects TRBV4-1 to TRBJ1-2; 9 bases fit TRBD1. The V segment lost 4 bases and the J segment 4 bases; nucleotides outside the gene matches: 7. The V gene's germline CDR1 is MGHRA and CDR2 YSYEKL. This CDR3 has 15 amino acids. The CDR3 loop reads CASSLHQGQGYGYTF. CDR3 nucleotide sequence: TGCGCCAGCAGCCTACACCAGGGACAGGGCTATGGCTACACCTTC.

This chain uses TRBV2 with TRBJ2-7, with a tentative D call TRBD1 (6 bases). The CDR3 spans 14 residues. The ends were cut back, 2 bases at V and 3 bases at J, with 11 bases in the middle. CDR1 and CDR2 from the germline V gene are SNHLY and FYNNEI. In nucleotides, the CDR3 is TGTGCCAGCAGTGAATGGGGGCCGTACTACGAGCAGTACTTC. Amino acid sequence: CASSEWGPYYEQYF.

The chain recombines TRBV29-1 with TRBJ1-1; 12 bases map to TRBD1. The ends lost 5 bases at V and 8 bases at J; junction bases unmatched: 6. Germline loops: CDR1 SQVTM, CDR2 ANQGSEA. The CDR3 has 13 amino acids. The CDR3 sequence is CSVTSGTGGEAFF. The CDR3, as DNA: TGCAGCGTTACCTCCGGGACAGGGGGCGAAGCTTTCTTT.

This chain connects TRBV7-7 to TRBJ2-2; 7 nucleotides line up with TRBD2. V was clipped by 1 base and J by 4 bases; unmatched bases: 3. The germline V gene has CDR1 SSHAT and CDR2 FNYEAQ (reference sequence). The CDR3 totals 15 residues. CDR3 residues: CASSLGREGTGELFF. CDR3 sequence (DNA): TGTGCCAGCAGCTTAGGGAGGGAGGGCACCGGGGAGCTGTTTTTT.

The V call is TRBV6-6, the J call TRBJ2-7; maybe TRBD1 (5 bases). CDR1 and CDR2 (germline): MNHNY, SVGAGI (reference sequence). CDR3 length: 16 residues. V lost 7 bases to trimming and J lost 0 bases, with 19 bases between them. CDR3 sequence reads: CASTLKKDIFSYEQYF. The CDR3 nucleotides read TGTGCCAGCACCCTCAAAAAGGACATCTTCTCCTACGAGCAGTACTTC.

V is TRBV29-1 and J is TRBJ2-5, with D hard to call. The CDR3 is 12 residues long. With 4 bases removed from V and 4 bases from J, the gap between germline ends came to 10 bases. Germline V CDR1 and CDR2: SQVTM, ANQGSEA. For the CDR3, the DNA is TGCAGCGTTGTCAGTGGGCCAGAGACCCAGTACTTC. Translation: CSVVSGPETQYF.

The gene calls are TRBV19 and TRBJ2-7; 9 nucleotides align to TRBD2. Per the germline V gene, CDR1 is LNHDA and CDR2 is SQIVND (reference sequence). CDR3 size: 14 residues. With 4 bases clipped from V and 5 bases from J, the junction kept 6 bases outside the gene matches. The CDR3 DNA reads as TGTGCCAGTAGTAGACGACTAGCGGTAAACGAGCAGTACTTC. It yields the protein CASSRRLAVNEQYF.

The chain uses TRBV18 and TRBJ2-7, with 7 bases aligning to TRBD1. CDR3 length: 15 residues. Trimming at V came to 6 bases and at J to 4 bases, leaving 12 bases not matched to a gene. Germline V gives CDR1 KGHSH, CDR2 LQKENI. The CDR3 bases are TGTGCCAGCTCCCATGAGACAGGGTTGGGTTACGAGCAGTACTTC. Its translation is CASSHETGLGYEQYF.

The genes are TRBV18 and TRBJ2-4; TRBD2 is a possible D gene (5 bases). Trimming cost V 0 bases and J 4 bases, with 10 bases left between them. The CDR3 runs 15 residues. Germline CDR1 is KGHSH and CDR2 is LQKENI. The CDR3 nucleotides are TGTGCCAGCTCACCACCGAATAGCGCAAAAAACATTCAGTACTTC. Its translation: CASSPPNSAKNIQYF.

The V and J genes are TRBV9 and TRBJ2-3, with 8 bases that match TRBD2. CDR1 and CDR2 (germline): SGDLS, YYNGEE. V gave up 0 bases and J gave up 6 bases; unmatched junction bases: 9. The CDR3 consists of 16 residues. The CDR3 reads CASSVEAGGQRDTQYF. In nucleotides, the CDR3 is TGTGCCAGCAGCGTAGAGGCGGGAGGACAAAGGGATACGCAGTATTTT.

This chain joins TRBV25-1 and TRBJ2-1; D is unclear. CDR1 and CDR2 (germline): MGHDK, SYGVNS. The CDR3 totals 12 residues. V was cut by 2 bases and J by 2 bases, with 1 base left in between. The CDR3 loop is CASSEAYNEQFF. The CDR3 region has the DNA TGTGCCAGCAGTGAAGCCTACAATGAGCAGTTCTTC.

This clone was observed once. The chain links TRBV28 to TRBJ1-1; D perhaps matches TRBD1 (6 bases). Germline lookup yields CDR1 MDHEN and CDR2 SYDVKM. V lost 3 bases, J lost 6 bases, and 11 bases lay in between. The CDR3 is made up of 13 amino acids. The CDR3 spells CASSFETGSEAFF. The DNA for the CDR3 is TGTGCCAGCAGTTTCGAGACAGGTTCTGAAGCTTTCTTT.

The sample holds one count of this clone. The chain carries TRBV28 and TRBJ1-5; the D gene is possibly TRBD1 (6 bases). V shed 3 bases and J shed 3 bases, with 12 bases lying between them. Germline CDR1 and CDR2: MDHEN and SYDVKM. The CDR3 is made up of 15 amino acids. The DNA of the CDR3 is TGTGCCAGCAGTTTTGGGGGCAAGGACAATCAGCCCCAGCATTTT. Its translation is CASSFGGKDNQPQHF.

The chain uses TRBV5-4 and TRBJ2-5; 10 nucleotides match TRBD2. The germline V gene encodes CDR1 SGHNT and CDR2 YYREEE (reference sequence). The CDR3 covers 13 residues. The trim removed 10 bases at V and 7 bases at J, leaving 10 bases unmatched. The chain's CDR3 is CAGGASGSGTQYF. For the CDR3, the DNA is TGTGCCGGGGGGGCTAGCGGGAGTGGGACCCAGTACTTC.

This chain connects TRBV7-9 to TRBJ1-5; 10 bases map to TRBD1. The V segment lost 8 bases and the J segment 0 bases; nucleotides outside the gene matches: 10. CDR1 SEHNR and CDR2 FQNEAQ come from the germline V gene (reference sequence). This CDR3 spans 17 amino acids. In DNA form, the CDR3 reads TGTGCCAGCGGCTCCGGGACAGGGGTTTATAGCAATCAGCCCCAGCATTTT. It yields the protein CASGSGTGVYSNQPQHF.

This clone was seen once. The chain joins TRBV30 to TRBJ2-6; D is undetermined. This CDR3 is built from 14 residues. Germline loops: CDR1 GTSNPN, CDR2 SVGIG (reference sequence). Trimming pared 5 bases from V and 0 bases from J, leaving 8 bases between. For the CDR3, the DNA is TGTGCCTGGGGGTCGGGCTCTGGGGCCAACGTCCTGACTTTC. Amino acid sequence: CAWGSGSGANVLTF.

The CDR3 DNA reads as TGTGCCAGCAGCGCCCCCGGGACTAGCGGTTCTCATGGGGATACGCAGTATTTT. This sequence encodes CASSAPGTSGSHGDTQYF. This chain connects TRBV9 to TRBJ2-3; TRBD2 agrees at 11 bases. The CDR3 loop spans 18 amino acids. V lost 3 bases and J lost 6; bases outside the gene matches: 15. CDR1 is SGDLS, CDR2 YYNGEE, per germline.